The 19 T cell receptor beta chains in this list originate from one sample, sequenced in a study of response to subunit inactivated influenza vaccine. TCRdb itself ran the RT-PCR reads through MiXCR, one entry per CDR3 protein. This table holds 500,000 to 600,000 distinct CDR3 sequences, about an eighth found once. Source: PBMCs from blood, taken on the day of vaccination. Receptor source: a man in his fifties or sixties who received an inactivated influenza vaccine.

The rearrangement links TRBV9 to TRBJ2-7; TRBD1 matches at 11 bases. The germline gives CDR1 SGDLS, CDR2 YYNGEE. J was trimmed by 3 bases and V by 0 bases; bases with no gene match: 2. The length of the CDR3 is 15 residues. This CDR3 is CASSVEDRGLYEQYF. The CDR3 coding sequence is TGTGCCAGCAGCGTAGAGGACAGGGGGCTCTACGAGCAGTACTTC. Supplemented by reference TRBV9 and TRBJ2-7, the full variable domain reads DSGVTQTPKHLITATGQRVTLRCSPRSGDLSVYWYQQSLDQGLQFLIQYYNGEERAKGNILERFSAQQFPDLHSELNLSSLELGDSALYFCASSVEDRGLYEQYFGPGTRLTVT.

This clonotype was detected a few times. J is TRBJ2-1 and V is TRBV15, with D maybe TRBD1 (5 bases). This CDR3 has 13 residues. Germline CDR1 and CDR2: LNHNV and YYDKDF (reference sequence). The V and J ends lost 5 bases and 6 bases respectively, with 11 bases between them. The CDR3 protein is CATSPVRGNEQFF. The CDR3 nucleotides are TGTGCCACCAGCCCCGTTAGGGGCAATGAGCAGTTCTTC.

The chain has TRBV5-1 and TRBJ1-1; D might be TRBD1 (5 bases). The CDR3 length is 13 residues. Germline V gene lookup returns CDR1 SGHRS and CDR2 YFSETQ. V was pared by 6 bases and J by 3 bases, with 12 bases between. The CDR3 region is CASTGEGYTEAFF. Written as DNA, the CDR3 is TGCGCCAGCACGGGGGAGGGGTACACTGAAGCTTTCTTT.

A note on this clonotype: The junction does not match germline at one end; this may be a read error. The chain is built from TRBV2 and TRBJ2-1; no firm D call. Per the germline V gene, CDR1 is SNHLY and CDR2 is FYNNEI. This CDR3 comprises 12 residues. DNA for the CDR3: TGTGCCAGCAGCAGAGGTTACAATCAGCAGTTCTTC. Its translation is CASSRGYNQQFF. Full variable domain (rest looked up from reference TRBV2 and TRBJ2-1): EPEVTQTPSHQVTQMGQEVILRCVPISNHLYFYWYRQILGQKVEFLVSFYNNEISEKSEIFDDQFSVERPDGSNFTLKIRSTKLEDSAMYFCASSRGYNQQFFGPGTRLTVL.

CDR3 region: CASSLSPGQGAYNEQFF. CDR3 nucleotide sequence: TGTGCCAGCAGCTTGTCTCCGGGACAGGGGGCTTACAATGAGCAGTTCTTC. The rearrangement uses TRBV5-5 and TRBJ2-1; 12 nucleotides line up with TRBD1. The CDR3 spans 17 residues. V gave up 1 base and J gave up 4 bases; unmatched junction bases: 6. Germline CDR1 is SGHKS and CDR2 is YYEKEE (reference sequence).

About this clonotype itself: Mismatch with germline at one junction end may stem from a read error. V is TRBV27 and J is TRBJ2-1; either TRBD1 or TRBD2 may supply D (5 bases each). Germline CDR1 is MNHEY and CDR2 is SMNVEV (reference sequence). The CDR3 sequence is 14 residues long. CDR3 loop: CACSDRGPRNEQFF. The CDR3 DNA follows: TGTGCCTGCAGCGACCGGGGACCTAGGAATGAACAGTTCTTC.

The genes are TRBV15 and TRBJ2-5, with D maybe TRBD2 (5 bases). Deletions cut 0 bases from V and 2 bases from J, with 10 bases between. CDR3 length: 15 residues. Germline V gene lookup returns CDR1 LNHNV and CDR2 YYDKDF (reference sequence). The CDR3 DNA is TGTGCCACCAGCAGAGAGGCGGGCCAGCAAGAGACCCAGTACTTC. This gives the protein CATSREAGQQETQYF.

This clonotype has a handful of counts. The CDR3 here is CASSLVQGYEQYF. The CDR3 DNA follows: TGTGCCAGCAGCTTGGTACAGGGCTACGAGCAGTACTTC. The genes are TRBV5-6 and TRBJ2-7, with a weak D call TRBD1 (6 bases). V lost 0 bases, J lost 3 bases, and 7 bases lay in between. Germline CDR1 SGHDT, CDR2 YYEEEE. The CDR3 has 13 amino acids.

The CDR3 reads CASSPQGPDKNIQYF. The CDR3 DNA reads TGTGCCAGCTCACCACAGGGGCCGGACAAAAACATTCAGTACTTC. The chain has TRBV18 and TRBJ2-4; D is perhaps TRBD1 (5 bases). Germline CDR1 KGHSH, CDR2 LQKENI. The CDR3 is 15 residues long. V was clipped by 1 base and J by 3 bases, with 10 bases between them.

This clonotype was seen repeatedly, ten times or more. The CDR3 reads CASSPSLAGVSGANVLTF. DNA of the CDR3: TGTGCCAGCTCACCAAGCCTAGCGGGAGTCTCTGGGGCCAACGTCCTGACTTTC. The chain recombines TRBV18 with TRBJ2-6; 10 nucleotides line up with TRBD2. The V gene end was trimmed by 2 bases and the J gene end by 0 bases; junction bases not matched to a gene: 4. The CDR3 length is 18 residues. Germline V CDR1 and CDR2: KGHSH, LQKENI.

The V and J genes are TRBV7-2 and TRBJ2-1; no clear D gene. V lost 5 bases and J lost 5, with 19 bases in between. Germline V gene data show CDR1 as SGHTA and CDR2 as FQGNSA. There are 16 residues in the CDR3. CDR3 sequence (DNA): TGTGCCAGCAGCCTCCTAAACTTGGGATCCCACAATGAGCAGTTCTTC. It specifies CASSLLNLGSHNEQFF.

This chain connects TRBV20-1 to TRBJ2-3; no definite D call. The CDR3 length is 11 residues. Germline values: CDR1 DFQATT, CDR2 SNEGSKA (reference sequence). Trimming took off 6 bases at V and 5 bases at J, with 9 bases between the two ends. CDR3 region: CSAPPGDTQYF. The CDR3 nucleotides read TGCAGTGCCCCCCCCGGAGATACGCAGTATTTT.

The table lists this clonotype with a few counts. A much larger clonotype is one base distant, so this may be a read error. CDR3 in DNA: TGTGCCAGCAGCTTATGGGCCTACAATGAGCAGTTCTTC. Translation: CASSLWAYNEQFF. This chain links TRBV7-2 with TRBJ2-1; no reliable D call. Deletions cut 2 bases from V and 2 bases from J, with 4 bases between. This CDR3 comprises 13 residues. Germline lookup yields CDR1 SGHTA and CDR2 FQGNSA.

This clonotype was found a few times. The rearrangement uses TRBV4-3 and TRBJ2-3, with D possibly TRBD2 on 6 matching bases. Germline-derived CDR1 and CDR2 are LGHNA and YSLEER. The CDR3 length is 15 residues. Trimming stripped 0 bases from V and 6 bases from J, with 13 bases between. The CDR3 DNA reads TGCGCCAGCAGCCAAGATTGGGGGGAGGTGGATACGCAGTATTTT. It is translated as CASSQDWGEVDTQYF.

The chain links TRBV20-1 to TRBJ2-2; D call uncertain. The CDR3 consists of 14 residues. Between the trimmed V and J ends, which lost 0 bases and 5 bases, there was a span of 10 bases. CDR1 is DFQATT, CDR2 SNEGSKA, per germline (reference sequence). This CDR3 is CSARDLGVTGELFF. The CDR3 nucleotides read TGCAGTGCTAGAGATCTCGGTGTAACCGGGGAGCTGTTTTTT.

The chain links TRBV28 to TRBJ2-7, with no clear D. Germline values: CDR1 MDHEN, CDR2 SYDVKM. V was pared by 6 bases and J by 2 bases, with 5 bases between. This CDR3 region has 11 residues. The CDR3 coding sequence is TGTGCCAGCAGAGGTCCCTACGAGCAGTACTTC. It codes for CASRGPYEQYF.

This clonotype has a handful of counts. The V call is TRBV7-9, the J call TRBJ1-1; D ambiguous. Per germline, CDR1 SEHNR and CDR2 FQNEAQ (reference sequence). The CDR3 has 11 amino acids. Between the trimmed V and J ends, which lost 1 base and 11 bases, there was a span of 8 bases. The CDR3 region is CASSLEGLAFF. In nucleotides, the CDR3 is TGTGCCAGCAGCTTAGAAGGGCTCGCTTTCTTT. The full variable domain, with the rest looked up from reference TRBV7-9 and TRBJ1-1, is DTGVSQNPRHKITKRGQNVTFRCDPISEHNRLYWYRQTLGQGPEFLTYFQNEAQLEKSRLLSDRFSAERPKGSFSTLEIQRTEQGDSAMYLCASSLEGLAFFGQGTRLTVV.

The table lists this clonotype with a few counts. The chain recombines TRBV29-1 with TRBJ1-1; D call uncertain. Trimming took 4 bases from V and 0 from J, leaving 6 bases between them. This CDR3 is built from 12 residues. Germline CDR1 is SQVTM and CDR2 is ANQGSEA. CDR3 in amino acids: CSVVGMNTEAFF. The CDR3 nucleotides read TGCAGCGTTGTAGGGATGAACACTGAAGCTTTCTTT.

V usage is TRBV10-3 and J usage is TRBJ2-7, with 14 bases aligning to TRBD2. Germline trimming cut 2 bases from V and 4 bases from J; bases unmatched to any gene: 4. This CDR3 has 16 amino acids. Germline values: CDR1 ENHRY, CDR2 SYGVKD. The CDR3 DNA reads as TGTGCCATCAGTGAGCCGGGGACTAGCGGGAGTTACGAGCAGTACTTC. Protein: CAISEPGTSGSYEQYF.